The clone carrying this TCR beta chain occurred once. The patients chosen for sequencing had shown expansion of CD8+CD57+ cells (detected by flow cytometry). It was genomic DNA that served as the template for profiling TCR beta VDJ and CDR3. TCRdb ran MiXCR on the reads and lists one entry per CDR3 protein. The data contain about 260,000 distinct CDR3 sequences, roughly 82% of them singletons. Germline CDR1 and CDR2: SGHTA and FQGNSA. The CDR3 is 15 amino acids. Trimming cost V 4 bases and J 14 bases, with 26 bases left between them. The data stem from a study of CD8+CD57+ T cells in acquired aplastic anemia.

The sequenced material came from sorted CD4+, CD8+, or CD8+CD57+ T cells (not recorded which) from PBMCs. This clonotype was sampled from a human donor with aplastic anemia. V gene TRBV7-2 combines with J gene TRBJ1-1; D possibly corresponds to TRBD1 (6 bases). In DNA, the CDR3 is TGTGCCAGCAGCTCCGGGACAAACCATAATTCACACCCCTTCTTT. This sequence encodes CASSSGTNHNSHPFF. The variable domain in full, with the rest retrieved from reference TRBV7-2 and TRBJ1-1, is GAGVSQSPSNKVTEKGKDVELRCDPISGHTALYWYRQSLGQGLEFLIYFQGNSAPDKSGLPSDRFSAERTGGSVSTLTIQRTQQEDSAVYLCASSSGTNHNSHPFFGQGTRLTVV.